These 12 T cell receptor beta chains originate from one sample sequenced in a study of shared clonotypes between healthy human individuals. The method was immunoSEQ multiplex PCR; TCRdb's version includes in-frame clones alone and lacks a portion of them. The repertoire consists of hundreds of thousands of clones, with 73% occurring once and the leading ten covering 1.5% to 2%. The material sequenced was memory CD4+ T cells sorted from blood. As for subset: CD45RA-negative fraction. The receptor set was obtained from a woman aged 25 to 39 in good health.

This chain connects TRBV7-2 to TRBJ2-1; D is unclear. V was cut by 7 bases and J by 6 bases, with 19 bases left in between. The CDR3 length is 15 residues. Germline CDR1 and CDR2: SGHTA and FQGNSA. The DNA of the CDR3 is TGTGCCAGCACCAGGACGGCCTTAGTTGCCAATGAGCAGTTCTTC. This translates into CASTRTALVANEQFF.

V gene TRBV2 combines with J gene TRBJ1-4; TRBD1 matches at 8 bases. CDR3 length: 18 residues. Germline CDR1 and CDR2: SNHLY and FYNNEI. The V gene end was trimmed by 5 bases and the J gene end by 5 bases; junction bases not matched to a gene: 16. The CDR3 loop is CASSKLGQVTTINEKLFF. The CDR3 bases are TGTGCCAGCAGTAAGTTGGGACAGGTTACCACTATCAATGAAAAACTGTTTTTT.

The rearrangement uses TRBV2 and TRBJ2-7, with D unclear. Trimming removed 2 bases at V and 0 bases at J, with 8 bases between. Germline V lookup: CDR1 SNHLY, CDR2 FYNNEI. This CDR3 is built from 14 residues. In DNA form, the CDR3 reads TGTGCCAGCAGTGAAAGGTCCAGCTCCTACGAGCAGTACTTC. Its translation: CASSERSSSYEQYF.

The genes are TRBV7-6 and TRBJ1-1; D not resolved. CDR1 and CDR2 (germline): SGHVS, FNYEAQ. The CDR3 runs 15 residues. V shed 1 base and J shed 3 bases, with 12 bases lying between them. The CDR3 nucleotides are TGTGCCAGCAGCTTAGTAAGTGGAGGAGACACTGAAGCTTTCTTT. Translation gives CASSLVSGGDTEAFF.

This chain links TRBV18 with TRBJ2-7; TRBD2 agrees at 9 bases. The CDR3 extends over 16 amino acids. Germline CDR1 reads KGHSH; CDR2 reads LQKENI. J was trimmed by 5 bases and V by 2 bases; bases with no gene match: 10. CDR3 protein: CASSPGGASGKDEQYF. Here the CDR3 DNA reads TGTGCCAGCTCACCAGGGGGGGCTAGCGGGAAGGACGAGCAGTACTTC.

Details on this clone: Given a much more abundant clone one base away, this may be a read error. The sample carries other DNA sequences with the same CDR3. The chain carries TRBV5-4 and TRBJ1-2; 8 bases align to TRBD1. This CDR3 has 13 amino acids. With 2 bases clipped from V and 6 bases from J, the junction kept 3 bases outside the gene matches. Germline CDR1 SGHNT, CDR2 YYREEE (reference sequence). The CDR3 is CASSFDRGNGYTF. The CDR3 DNA sequence: TGTGCCAGCAGCTTTGACAGGGGTAATGGCTACACCTTC.

This clone showed up just a few times. At the DNA level, this CDR3 is encoded by other sequences in the same sample as well. V usage is TRBV20-1 and J usage is TRBJ2-7; D uncertain. The ends were cut back, 2 bases at V and 7 bases at J, with 6 bases in the middle. The CDR3 has 10 residues. In germline, CDR1 is DFQATT, CDR2 SNEGSKA (reference sequence). The CDR3: CSARLREQYF. CDR3 coding DNA: TGCAGTGCTAGACTCAGGGAGCAGTACTTC.

CDR3 in DNA: TGTGCCAGCAGCGAGGGACTAGCGGAGACAGATACGCAGTATTTT. Translation: CASSEGLAETDTQYF. The chain recombines TRBV7-3 with TRBJ2-3, with 11 bases lining up with TRBD2. Germline V CDR1 and CDR2: SGHTA, FQGTGA. The CDR3 is made up of 15 amino acids. V lost 5 bases, J lost 3 bases, and 4 bases stayed unmatched.

With regard to this clone: Other nucleotide sequences in the sample specify the same CDR3. The V call is TRBV5-4, the J call TRBJ1-4; D might be TRBD1 (5 bases). This CDR3 has 14 amino acids. The V and J ends lost 0 bases and 5 bases respectively, with 8 bases between them. Germline V gene sequence: CDR1 SGHNT, CDR2 YYREEE (reference sequence). The CDR3 protein is CASSLGGPNEKLFF. CDR3 bases: TGTGCCAGCAGCTTGGGGGGACCCAATGAAAAACTGTTTTTT.

CDR3 DNA sequence: TGTGCCAGCAGCTTAAGTCTGAGTAGCGATACGCAGTATTTT. Amino acid sequence: CASSLSLSSDTQYF. The rearrangement links TRBV11-2 to TRBJ2-3, with D hard to call. V lost 2 bases and J lost 6, with 12 bases in between. Germline assignment: CDR1 SGHAT and CDR2 FQNNGV. The CDR3 extends over 14 amino acids.

The V call is TRBV7-2, the J call TRBJ2-1; D call uncertain. CDR3 size: 15 residues. Trimming cost V 5 bases and J 6 bases, with 17 bases left between them. CDR1 SGHTA and CDR2 FQGNSA come from the germline V gene. For the CDR3, the DNA is TGTGCCAGCAGCCCTGTGGCCCTTCTCCCCAATGAGCAGTTCTTC. Protein sequence: CASSPVALLPNEQFF.

The gene calls are TRBV5-1 and TRBJ1-5, with a possible D match to TRBD1 (5 bases). CDR1 and CDR2 from the germline V gene are SGHRS and YFSETQ. The V end was cut by 0 bases, the J end by 7 bases, with 14 bases between. This CDR3 has 15 amino acids. The CDR3 loop reads CASSLEGEGYQPQHF. CDR3 bases: TGCGCCAGCAGCTTGGAAGGGGAGGGATACCAGCCCCAGCATTTT.